These 3 T cell receptor beta chains share one sample of origin, sequenced in a study of chemoradiotherapy in HPV16-positive cancers. Produced via immunoSEQ multiplex PCR; TCRdb's table is partial and in-frame only. The repertoire consists of approximately 17,000 clones, with around 92% occurring once and the leading ten covering around 2%. The starting material was blood, obtained from a patient who underwent chemoradiotherapy. The receptor set was obtained from a human donor with HPV-associated anogenital cancer.

This chain links TRBV7-9 with TRBJ1-3, with 7 positions matching TRBD1. The CDR3 is 16 residues long. Trimming at V came to 5 bases and at J to 3 bases, leaving 10 bases not matched to a gene. The germline V gene has CDR1 SEHNR and CDR2 FQNEAQ (reference sequence). The CDR3 DNA reads as TGTGCCAGCAGCCCCCGGGACAGCGAAGTTGGAAACACCATATATTTT. Protein sequence: CASSPRDSEVGNTIYF.

The rearrangement uses TRBV11-3 and TRBJ2-1, with no clear D. This CDR3 comprises 15 residues. V was pared by 2 bases and J by 8 bases, with 16 bases between. Germline V gives CDR1 SGHNT, CDR2 YENEEA. In DNA, the CDR3 is TGTGCCAGCAGCTTATTTTCCGGGTTAATTGATGAGCAGTTCTTC. Protein product: CASSLFSGLIDEQFF.

The rearrangement joins TRBV6-5 to TRBJ1-2, with TRBD1 matching 8 bases. Germline CDR1 and CDR2: MNHEY and SVGAGI. CDR3 length: 15 amino acids. The V and J ends lost 4 bases and 4 bases, in that order; junction bases with no gene match: 8. DNA of the CDR3: TGTGCCAGCAGTTTTCGGACAGGGACTCTCTATGGCTACACCTTC. As protein: CASSFRTGTLYGYTF.